The 14 T cell receptor beta chains in this list originate from one sample, sequenced in a study of T-cell reconstitution after alpha-beta-depleted transplantation in children. TCRbeta library construction was performed incorporating unique molecular identifiers. TCRdb re-called the PCR reads with MiXCR, one entry per CDR3 protein. The repertoire includes 500,000 to 650,000 distinct CDR3 sequences, approximately 10% of them detected once, and about 14% sits in the top ten. The sequencing used PBMCs, mostly from graft donor cells, collected 180 days after TCRalphabeta/CD19-depleted stem cell transplant. These receptors all come from a female patient aged 2-10 years who had a stem cell transplant for aplastic anemia, so the T cells may come from the graft donor.

Many counts were recorded for this clonotype. The chain couples TRBV5-1 to TRBJ1-1; unclear D gene. V was clipped by 1 base and J by 8 bases, with 12 bases between them. Germline CDR1 is SGHRS and CDR2 is YFSETQ. The CDR3 is 13 amino acids. The CDR3 region is CASSLIRGSEAFF. The CDR3 DNA follows: TGCGCCAGCAGCTTGATCCGCGGCAGCGAAGCTTTCTTT.

This clonotype has more than one count but fewer than ten. This rearrangement joins TRBV29-1 to TRBJ2-3; perhaps TRBD2 as D (7 bases). Germline values: CDR1 SQVTM, CDR2 ANQGSEA. CDR3 size: 13 residues. Trimming took 5 bases from V and 4 from J, leaving 13 bases between them. This CDR3 reads CSVRGGEADTQYF. CDR3 sequence (DNA): TGCAGCGTTAGGGGGGGCGAGGCAGATACGCAGTATTTT.

There are a few counts of this clonotype. This chain joins TRBV7-3 and TRBJ1-1, with D perhaps matching TRBD1 (6 bases). The V end was cut by 1 base, the J end by 10 bases, with 19 bases between. The CDR3 spans 15 residues. CDR1 is SGHTA, CDR2 FQGTGA, per germline. For the CDR3, the DNA is TGTGCCAGCAGCTTAAAGGGAGGGGGGCTTGGACGAGCTTTCTTT. It encodes CASSLKGGGLGRAFF.

This clonotype showed up just a few times. The chain is built from TRBV7-2 and TRBJ2-3; TRBD2 matches at 8 bases. This CDR3 is 15 amino acids long. V was clipped by 1 base and J by 3 bases; unmatched bases: 3. The germline gives CDR1 SGHTA, CDR2 FQGNSA. This chain's CDR3 is CASSLGPGGTDTQYF. CDR3 DNA sequence: TGTGCCAGCAGCTTAGGACCGGGAGGGACAGATACGCAGTATTTT.

This clonotype was detected many times. The V and J genes are TRBV12-3 or TRBV12-4 and TRBJ2-1; the match to TRBD2 covers 8 bases. Trimming at V came to 5 bases and at J to 4 bases, leaving 13 bases not matched to a gene. The CDR3 contains 17 residues. CDR3 sequence reads: CASSPQLAGAIYNEQFF. The CDR3 region has the DNA TGTGCCAGCAGTCCCCAGCTAGCGGGTGCTATATACAATGAGCAGTTCTTC.

The chain couples TRBV29-1 to TRBJ2-5, with 8 bases lining up with TRBD2. Looked up from germline, CDR1 is SQVTM and CDR2 is ANQGSEA. Germline trimming cut 4 bases from V and 4 bases from J; bases unmatched to any gene: 8. This CDR3 is 14 amino acids long. The CDR3 region is CSVVGGRTAETQYF. CDR3 sequence (DNA): TGCAGCGTTGTAGGCGGGAGGACCGCAGAGACCCAGTACTTC. Together with reference TRBV29-1 and TRBJ2-5, the CDR3 gives the full variable domain: SAVISQKPSRDICQRGTSLTIQCQVDSQVTMMFWYRQQPGQSLTLIATANQGSEATYESGFVIDKFPISRPNLTFSTLTVSNMSPEDSSIYLCSVVGGRTAETQYFGPGTRLLVL.

This clonotype was seen at least ten times. This chain links TRBV20-1 with TRBJ1-2; perhaps TRBD1 as D (6 bases). CDR1 is DFQATT and CDR2 is SNEGSKA in the germline V gene (reference sequence). The CDR3 has 14 amino acids. The V end lost 0 bases, the J end lost 2 bases, and 10 bases lay between the germline ends. In DNA form, the CDR3 reads TGCAGTGCTAGAGACCCGGACAGCAACTATGGCTACACCTTC. It codes for CSARDPDSNYGYTF.

This clonotype occurred a few times. The chain uses TRBV5-1 and TRBJ2-2; D possibly matches TRBD1 or TRBD2 (5 bases each). Germline V gene data show CDR1 as SGHRS and CDR2 as YFSETQ. V lost 7 bases to trimming and J lost 1 base, with 11 bases between them. The CDR3 loop spans 14 amino acids. CDR3: CASCQGVNTGELFF. The CDR3 DNA reads as TGCGCCAGCTGTCAGGGAGTGAACACCGGGGAGCTGTTTTTT. Variable domain in full (rest from reference TRBV5-1 and TRBJ2-2): KAGVTQTPRYLIKTRGQQVTLSCSPISGHRSVSWYQQTPGQGLQFLFEYFSETQRNKGNFPGRFSGRQFSNSRSEMNVSTLELGDSALYLCASCQGVNTGELFFGEGSRLTVL.

This clonotype was seen a handful of times. The chain links TRBV27 to TRBJ2-3, with 7 bases fitting TRBD1. J lost 2 bases, V lost 3 bases, and 5 bases had no gene match. The CDR3 loop spans 15 amino acids. Germline values: CDR1 MNHEY, CDR2 SMNVEV (reference sequence). The CDR3 DNA follows: TGTGCCAGCAGTTTGAGGGGACAGCACACAGATACGCAGTATTTT. Encoded protein: CASSLRGQHTDTQYF.

In its sample, this clonotype was seen a few times. The V and J genes are TRBV28 and TRBJ1-2; the match to TRBD1 covers 8 bases. CDR1 and CDR2 (germline): MDHEN, SYDVKM. Trimming removed 2 bases from V and 7 bases from J; junction bases left unmatched: 6. This CDR3 comprises 14 residues. The CDR3 loop is CASSLQDRARGYTF. In nucleotides, the CDR3 is TGTGCCAGCAGTTTACAGGACAGGGCCCGTGGCTACACCTTC.

V and J are TRBV28 and TRBJ1-6; weak D call: TRBD1 (6 bases). Trimming stripped 5 bases from V and 10 bases from J, with 18 bases between. CDR1 is MDHEN, CDR2 SYDVKM, per germline. There are 15 residues in the CDR3. CDR3 amino acids: CASSHYRVSESPLHF. In nucleotides, the CDR3 is TGTGCCAGCAGTCACTACAGGGTATCGGAGTCACCCCTCCACTTT.

This clonotype was found a few times. The chain employs TRBV20-1 and TRBJ2-2; the match to TRBD2 covers 9 bases. The CDR3 spans 15 residues. With 4 bases clipped from V and 7 bases from J, the junction kept 10 bases outside the gene matches. CDR1 is DFQATT and CDR2 is SNEGSKA in the germline V gene (reference sequence). The CDR3 loop is CSAMNGGRAGGELFF. As DNA, the CDR3 is TGCAGTGCTATGAATGGCGGGAGGGCCGGCGGGGAGCTGTTTTTT.

This chain connects TRBV4-3 to TRBJ1-1; 8 positions agree with TRBD1. From germline, CDR1 is LGHNA and CDR2 YSLEER. The CDR3 spans 17 residues. J lost 0 bases, V lost 4 bases, and 10 bases had no gene match. CDR3 sequence reads: CASSPRQGHPMNTEAFF. The DNA for the CDR3 is TGCGCCAGCAGCCCTCGACAGGGGCACCCCATGAACACTGAAGCTTTCTTT.

This clonotype has more than one count but fewer than ten. This sequence joins TRBV7-9 and TRBJ1-3; no definite D call. Germline V CDR1 and CDR2: SEHNR, FQNEAQ (reference sequence). The CDR3 spans 14 residues. V lost 5 bases and J lost 4, with 12 bases in between. The CDR3 DNA is TGTGCCAGCAGCCCATCCGGCGGCGGAAACACCATATATTTT. It encodes CASSPSGGGNTIYF.